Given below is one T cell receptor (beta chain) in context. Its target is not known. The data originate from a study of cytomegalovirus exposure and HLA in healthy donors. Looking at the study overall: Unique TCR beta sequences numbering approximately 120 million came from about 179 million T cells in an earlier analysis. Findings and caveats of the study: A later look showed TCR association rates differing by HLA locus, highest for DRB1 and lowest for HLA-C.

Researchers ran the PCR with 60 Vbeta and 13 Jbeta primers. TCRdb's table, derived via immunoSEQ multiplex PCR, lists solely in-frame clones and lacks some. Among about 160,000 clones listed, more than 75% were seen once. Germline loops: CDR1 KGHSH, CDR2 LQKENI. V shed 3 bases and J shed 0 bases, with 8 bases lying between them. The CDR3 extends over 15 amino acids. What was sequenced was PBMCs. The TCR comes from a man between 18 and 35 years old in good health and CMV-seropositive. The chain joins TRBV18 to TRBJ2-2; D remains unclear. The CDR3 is CASSPNQANTGELFF. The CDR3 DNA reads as TGTGCCAGCTCACCCAATCAGGCGAACACCGGGGAGCTGTTTTTT.